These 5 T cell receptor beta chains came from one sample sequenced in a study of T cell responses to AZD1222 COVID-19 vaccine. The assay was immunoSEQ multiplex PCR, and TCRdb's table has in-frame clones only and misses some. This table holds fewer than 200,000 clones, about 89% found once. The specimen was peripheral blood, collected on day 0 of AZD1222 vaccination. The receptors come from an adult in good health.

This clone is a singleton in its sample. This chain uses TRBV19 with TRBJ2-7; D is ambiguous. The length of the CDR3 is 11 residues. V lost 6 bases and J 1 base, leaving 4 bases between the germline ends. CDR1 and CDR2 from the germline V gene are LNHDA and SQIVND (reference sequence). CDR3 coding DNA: TGTGCCAGTAGCCATTCCTACGAGCAGTACTTC. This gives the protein CASSHSYEQYF.

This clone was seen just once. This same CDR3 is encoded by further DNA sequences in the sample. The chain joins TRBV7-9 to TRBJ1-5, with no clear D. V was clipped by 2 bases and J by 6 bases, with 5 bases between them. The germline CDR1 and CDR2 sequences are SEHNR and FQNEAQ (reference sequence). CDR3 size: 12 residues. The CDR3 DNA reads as TGTGCCAGCAGCTTAATAGGTCAGCCCCAGCATTTT. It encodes CASSLIGQPQHF.

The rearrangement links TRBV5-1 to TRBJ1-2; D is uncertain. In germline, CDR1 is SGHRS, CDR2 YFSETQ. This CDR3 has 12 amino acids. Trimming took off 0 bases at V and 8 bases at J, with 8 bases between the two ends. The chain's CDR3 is CASSLDLRGYTF. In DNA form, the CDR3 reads TGCGCCAGCAGCTTGGACCTCCGGGGCTACACCTTC. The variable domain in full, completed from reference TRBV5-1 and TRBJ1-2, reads KAGVTQTPRYLIKTRGQQVTLSCSPISGHRSVSWYQQTPGQGLQFLFEYFSETQRNKGNFPGRFSGRQFSNSRSEMNVSTLELGDSALYLCASSLDLRGYTFGSGTRLTVV.

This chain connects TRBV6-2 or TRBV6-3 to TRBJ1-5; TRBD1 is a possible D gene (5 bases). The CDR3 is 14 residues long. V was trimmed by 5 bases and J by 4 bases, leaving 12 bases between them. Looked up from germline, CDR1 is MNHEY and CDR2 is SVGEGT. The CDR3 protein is CASSPGIVNQPQHF. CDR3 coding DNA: TGTGCCAGCAGTCCAGGGATTGTAAATCAGCCCCAGCATTTT.

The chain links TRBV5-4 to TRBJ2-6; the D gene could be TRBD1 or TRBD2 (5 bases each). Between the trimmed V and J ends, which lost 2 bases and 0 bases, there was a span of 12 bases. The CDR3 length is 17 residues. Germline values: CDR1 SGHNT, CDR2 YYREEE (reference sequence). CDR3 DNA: TGTGCCAGCAGCTTTCCGGGACGCCTCTCTGGGGCCAACGTCCTGACTTTC. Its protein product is CASSFPGRLSGANVLTF.